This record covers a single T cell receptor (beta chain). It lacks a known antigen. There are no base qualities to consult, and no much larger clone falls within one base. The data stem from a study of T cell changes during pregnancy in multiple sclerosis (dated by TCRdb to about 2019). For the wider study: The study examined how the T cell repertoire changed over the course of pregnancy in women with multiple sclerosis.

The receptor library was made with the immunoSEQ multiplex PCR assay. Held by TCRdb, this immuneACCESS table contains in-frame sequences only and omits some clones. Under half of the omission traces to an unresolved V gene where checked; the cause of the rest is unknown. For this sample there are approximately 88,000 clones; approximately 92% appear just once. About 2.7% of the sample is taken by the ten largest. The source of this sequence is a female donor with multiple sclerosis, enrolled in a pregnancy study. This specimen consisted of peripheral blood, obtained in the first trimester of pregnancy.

In nucleotide form, the sequence is TGTGCCAGTAGTATAGTAGCGGGAGCTGTTGAGACCCAGTACTTC. It encodes CASSIVAGAVETQYF. The receptor chain draws on TRBV19 and TRBJ2-5, with 9 bases matching TRBD2. The CDR3, from cysteine to phenylalanine, totals 15 residues. Only the CDR3 DNA is retained, 45 bases long and in frame from the first base. From V the trimming removes 1 base and from J it removes 5 bases, while the gene matches leave 5 bases of the junction unaccounted for. The germline V gene (reference sequence) yields LNHDA for CDR1 and SQIVND for CDR2.